Below are 19 T cell receptor beta chains sequenced from a single sample in a study of T cells after yellow fever vaccination. TCRdb re-called the 5' RACE reads through MiXCR, storing one row per CDR3 protein. The table has 45,000 to 60,000 distinct CDR3 sequences, 5.7% seen once; the top ten hold around a third. The material was PBMCs, either bulk or a sorted T-cell subset (CD4+, CD8+, memory, or dextramer-sorted; not recorded which), obtained on the day of the yellow fever booster vaccination. These receptors all come from a man aged 18 to 35 who received the YFV17D yellow fever vaccine.

This clonotype came up a few times. The rearrangement uses TRBV4-3 and TRBJ1-3; maybe TRBD1 (6 bases). CDR3 size: 16 residues. The V end was cut by 0 bases, the J end by 0 bases, with 9 bases between. Germline loops: CDR1 LGHNA, CDR2 YSLEER. The CDR3 sequence is CASSQDRGISGNTIYF. CDR3 coding DNA: TGCGCCAGCAGCCAAGACAGGGGCATCTCTGGAAACACCATATATTTT.

The J gene is TRBJ2-2, the V gene TRBV5-1; D is uncertain. This CDR3 is 15 amino acids long. V lost 0 bases, J lost 1 base, and 7 bases lay in between. The germline gives CDR1 SGHRS, CDR2 YFSETQ. The CDR3 nucleotides are TGCGCCAGCAGCTTGGCCAGGCAGAACACCGGGGAGCTGTTTTTT. Amino acid sequence: CASSLARQNTGELFF.

This clonotype was counted ten times or more. The V and J genes are TRBV19 and TRBJ2-1; D is possibly TRBD2 (5 bases). Germline lookup yields CDR1 LNHDA and CDR2 SQIVND (reference sequence). The CDR3 has 14 residues. V lost 7 bases to trimming and J lost 10 bases, with 20 bases between them. CDR3 residues: CASTTGVQIWEQFF. Written as DNA, the CDR3 is TGTGCCAGTACCACCGGGGTTCAGATTTGGGAGCAGTTCTTC.

The chain has TRBV7-9 and TRBJ1-4, with TRBD1 as a possible D gene (5 bases). CDR1 is SEHNR and CDR2 is FQNEAQ in the germline V gene (reference sequence). With 2 bases removed from V and 4 bases from J, the gap between germline ends came to 14 bases. The CDR3 covers 16 residues. The CDR3 DNA follows: TGTGCCAGCAGCTTATATGGGGGAGAGGGTAATGAAAAACTGTTTTTT. Its translation: CASSLYGGEGNEKLFF.

This clonotype was observed at least ten times. This chain joins TRBV5-1 and TRBJ2-6; 9 bases are shared with TRBD1. The CDR3 totals 17 residues. V trimming: 7 bases; J trimming: 4 bases; junction bases outside the gene matches: 12. Germline V gene data show CDR1 as SGHRS and CDR2 as YFSETQ. The CDR3 reads CASLPRTGALGANVLTF. In DNA, the CDR3 is TGCGCCAGCCTCCCCCGGACAGGGGCGCTAGGGGCCAACGTCCTGACTTTC.

This clonotype was counted at least ten times. CDR3: CASSAFRSSGQETQYF. The CDR3 DNA reads as TGTGCCAGCAGCGCCTTCAGGTCCTCGGGGCAAGAGACCCAGTACTTC. V and J are TRBV9 and TRBJ2-5; D possibly corresponds to TRBD2 (5 bases). Germline V gives CDR1 SGDLS, CDR2 YYNGEE. Trimming cost V 3 bases and J 2 bases, with 17 bases left between them. This CDR3 comprises 16 residues.

This clonotype came up many times. The J gene is TRBJ2-1, the V gene TRBV10-3, with 8 nucleotides matching TRBD2. The CDR3 contains 16 residues. The V gene end was trimmed by 3 bases and the J gene end by 2 bases; junction bases not matched to a gene: 6. Germline V gives CDR1 ENHRY, CDR2 SYGVKD. The CDR3 is CAISDPREGPYNEQFF. The CDR3 DNA reads TGTGCCATCAGTGACCCCCGGGAGGGGCCCTACAATGAGCAGTTCTTC.

This clonotype has a count of ten or more. V gene TRBV5-1 combines with J gene TRBJ2-3; 11 bases agree with TRBD2. After removal of 7 bases from V and 0 bases from J, the junction contained 10 bases not matched to a gene. The germline V gene encodes CDR1 SGHRS and CDR2 YFSETQ. The CDR3 has 17 amino acids. The CDR3 region is CASGILAGGPSTDTQYF. The CDR3 region has the DNA TGCGCCAGCGGAATCTTAGCGGGGGGGCCGAGCACAGATACGCAGTATTTT.

This clonotype was recorded at least ten times. The gene calls are TRBV15 and TRBJ2-5; D may be TRBD2 (7 bases). Germline V lookup: CDR1 LNHNV, CDR2 YYDKDF (reference sequence). V lost 3 bases and J 5 bases, leaving 16 bases between the germline ends. This CDR3 spans 15 amino acids. CDR3 bases: TGTGCCACCAGCAGTACGAGGGGGGGGTCCGAGACCCAGTACTTC. Translated: CATSSTRGGSETQYF. Filled out from reference TRBV15 and TRBJ2-5, the complete variable domain reads DAMVIQNPRYQVTQFGKPVTLSCSQTLNHNVMYWYQQKSSQAPKLLFHYYDKDFNNEADTPDNFQSRRPNTSFCFLDIRSPGLGDTAMYLCATSSTRGGSETQYFGPGTRLLVL.

This clonotype was detected many times. V gene TRBV12-3 or TRBV12-4 combines with J gene TRBJ2-1; TRBD1 might be the D (6 bases). With 3 bases removed from V and 4 bases from J, the gap between germline ends came to 10 bases. This CDR3 region has 14 residues. The CDR3 DNA follows: TGTGCCAGCAGTTTGACAGGTGGTTACAATGAGCAGTTCTTC. Its translation is CASSLTGGYNEQFF.

The chain links TRBV7-4 to TRBJ2-6, with D perhaps matching TRBD1 (6 bases). This CDR3 has 14 amino acids. Trimming pared 5 bases from V and 7 bases from J, leaving 12 bases between. Per germline, CDR1 SGHVT and CDR2 SQSDAQ. The CDR3: CASSPRQAANVLTF. As DNA, the CDR3 is TGTGCCAGCAGCCCTCGACAGGCCGCCAACGTCCTGACTTTC. The whole variable domain, filled in from reference TRBV7-4 and TRBJ2-6, reads GAGVSQSPRYKVAKRGRDVALRCDSISGHVTLYWYRQTLGQGSEVLTYSQSDAQRDKSGRPSGRFSAERPERSVSTLKIQRTEQGDSAVYLCASSPRQAANVLTFGAGSRLTVL.

In its sample, this clonotype was seen many times. The chain is built from TRBV7-9 and TRBJ2-3; D call uncertain. The CDR3 loop spans 16 amino acids. In germline, CDR1 is SEHNR, CDR2 FQNEAQ (reference sequence). The V end was cut by 4 bases, the J end by 0 bases, with 14 bases between. The CDR3 nucleotides read TGTGCCAGCAGCTCTACGGAGCGACTTAGCACAGATACGCAGTATTTT. Translated, it gives CASSSTERLSTDTQYF.

This clonotype has at least ten counts. The chain is built from TRBV12-3 or TRBV12-4 and TRBJ2-7; TRBD1 aligns across 9 bases. The CDR3 covers 14 residues. The ends lost 5 bases at V and 6 bases at J; junction bases unmatched: 8. CDR3 bases: TGTGCCAGCAGTCCCCGACAGGGGGGTGGCGAGCAGTACTTC. Residues: CASSPRQGGGEQYF.

The CDR3: CASTRGGRNQPQHF. CDR3 in DNA: TGTGCCAGCACCCGGGGGGGGCGGAATCAGCCCCAGCATTTT. This rearrangement joins TRBV12-3 or TRBV12-4 to TRBJ1-5, with D possibly matching TRBD1 (6 bases). The ends were cut back, 7 bases at V and 4 bases at J, with 14 bases in the middle. This CDR3 spans 14 amino acids.

This clonotype came up a few times. The rearrangement joins TRBV25-1 to TRBJ2-1; D possibly matches TRBD1 or TRBD2 (5 bases each). Germline V gene lookup returns CDR1 MGHDK and CDR2 SYGVNS. Between the trimmed V and J ends, which lost 2 bases and 7 bases, there was a span of 9 bases. This CDR3 is built from 13 residues. The CDR3 is CASSEGRENEQFF. In DNA, the CDR3 is TGTGCCAGCAGTGAAGGCAGGGAGAATGAGCAGTTCTTC.

This clonotype has a count of ten or more. The V gene is TRBV15, the J gene TRBJ2-1, with D possibly matching TRBD1 (7 bases). V shed 8 bases and J shed 8 bases, with 16 bases lying between them. CDR1 and CDR2 from the germline V gene are LNHNV and YYDKDF (reference sequence). There are 13 residues in the CDR3. The CDR3 region is CATAPGGIDEQFF. In nucleotides, the CDR3 is TGTGCCACCGCTCCAGGGGGGATCGATGAGCAGTTCTTC.

This clonotype came up a few times. The rearrangement uses TRBV12-3 or TRBV12-4 and TRBJ2-7; D unresolved. V lost 1 base, J lost 6 bases, and 10 bases lay in between. The CDR3 runs 13 residues. CDR3 sequence: CASSLVRYSEQYF. Here the CDR3 DNA reads TGTGCCAGCAGTTTAGTACGCTACAGCGAGCAGTACTTC.

This clonotype was seen many times. The gene calls are TRBV6-6 and TRBJ1-1; D remains ambiguous. Germline CDR1 reads MNHNY; CDR2 reads SVGAGI (reference sequence). This CDR3 contains 13 residues. Trimming stripped 3 bases from V and 6 bases from J, with 11 bases between. CDR3 loop: CASSYVGSPEAFF. The DNA of the CDR3 is TGTGCCAGCAGTTATGTGGGGAGTCCTGAAGCTTTCTTT.

In its sample, this clonotype was seen many times. The chain joins TRBV6-5 to TRBJ2-7; D could derive from TRBD1 or TRBD2 (5 bases each). The germline V gene encodes CDR1 MNHEY and CDR2 SVGAGI. Trimming shortened V by 7 bases and J by 3 bases, and 22 bases separated the two germline ends. The CDR3 has 16 residues. The CDR3 bases are TGTGCCAGCAACAATGGGACCAGGACTCCTCTCTACGAGCAGTACTTC. Translation: CASNNGTRTPLYEQYF.